The 27 T cell receptor beta chains below come from one sample, sequenced in a study of OX40 agonist ivuxolimab in advanced cancers. Produced via immunoSEQ multiplex PCR; TCRdb's table is partial and in-frame only. The sample lists under 100,000 clones; about 84% were seen once. Sequences were derived from CD4+ or CD8+ T cells sorted from blood, sampled in a trial of the OX40 agonist ivuxolimab. These receptors were obtained from an adult with an advanced solid tumor such as melanoma, head and neck, liver or kidney cancer.

This clone was seen only a few times. The V gene is TRBV2, the J gene TRBJ1-2; 8 bases align to TRBD1. V lost 6 bases to trimming and J lost 5 bases; unmatched junction nucleotides: 5. This CDR3 region has 13 residues. Germline V CDR1 and CDR2: SNHLY, FYNNEI. The CDR3 region is CASSGQGGYGYTF. The CDR3 nucleotides are TGTGCCAGCAGCGGACAGGGTGGGTATGGCTACACCTTC.

CDR3 sequence reads: CASSLSGRAGEQYF. The CDR3 DNA sequence: TGTGCCAGCAGCCTAAGCGGGAGGGCCGGCGAGCAGTACTTC. The chain uses TRBV7-2 and TRBJ2-7; 10 bases line up with TRBD2. V trimming: 5 bases; J trimming: 6 bases; junction bases outside the gene matches: 7. This CDR3 has 14 amino acids. Germline lookup yields CDR1 SGHTA and CDR2 FQGNSA.

V and J are TRBV19 and TRBJ1-2; no firm D call. The CDR3 runs to 15 residues. The V and J ends lost 0 bases and 1 base respectively, with 9 bases between them. Germline CDR1 LNHDA, CDR2 SQIVND (reference sequence). This chain's CDR3 is CASSIDREGNYGYTF. For the CDR3, the DNA is TGTGCCAGTAGTATAGACCGTGAGGGTAACTATGGCTACACCTTC.

The chain uses TRBV27 and TRBJ2-3; D perhaps matches TRBD2 (6 bases). V lost 9 bases and J lost 2, with 15 bases in between. Germline V gene sequence: CDR1 MNHEY, CDR2 SMNVEV (reference sequence). This CDR3 is 14 amino acids long. This CDR3 reads CARTWREHTDTQYF. The CDR3 DNA follows: TGTGCCAGGACCTGGAGGGAGCACACAGATACGCAGTATTTT.

Only a few counts were recorded for this clone. This chain uses TRBV6-1 with TRBJ1-1; 8 nucleotides line up with TRBD1. J was trimmed by 3 bases and V by 1 base; bases with no gene match: 7. CDR1 is MNHNS and CDR2 is SASEGT in the germline V gene. The CDR3 totals 16 residues. In DNA, the CDR3 is TGTGCCAGCAGTGAAGGAAGACAGGGGTGGGACACTGAAGCTTTCTTT. It is translated as CASSEGRQGWDTEAFF.

This chain uses TRBV28 with TRBJ2-7, with 9 positions matching TRBD1. The ends lost 5 bases at V and 4 bases at J; junction bases unmatched: 12. The CDR3 length is 16 residues. Germline assignment: CDR1 MDHEN and CDR2 SYDVKM. This chain's CDR3 is CASSMIRDRVRYEQYF. In nucleotides, the CDR3 is TGTGCCAGCAGTATGATAAGGGACAGGGTGCGGTACGAGCAGTACTTC.

This chain links TRBV28 with TRBJ2-2; D is unresolved. Trimming took 7 bases from V and 6 from J, leaving 9 bases between them. The germline V gene encodes CDR1 MDHEN and CDR2 SYDVKM. The CDR3 consists of 12 residues. The chain's CDR3 is CASNTPSGELFF. Written as DNA, the CDR3 is TGTGCCAGCAACACGCCCTCCGGGGAGCTGTTTTTT. Full variable domain (outside the CDR3, taken from reference TRBV28 and TRBJ2-2): DVKVTQSSRYLVKRTGEKVFLECVQDMDHENMFWYRQDPGLGLRLIYFSYDVKMKEKGDIPEGYSVSREKKERFSLILESASTNQTSMYLCASNTPSGELFFGEGSRLTVL.

This clone was detected only a few times. The chain recombines TRBV11-3 with TRBJ2-7, with D tentatively TRBD1 (5 bases). From germline, CDR1 is SGHNT and CDR2 YENEEA. The V gene lost 0 bases and the J gene lost 5 bases, with 5 bases spanning the gap. The CDR3 has 12 residues. The CDR3 spells CASSLEGHEQYF. The CDR3 coding sequence is TGTGCCAGCAGCTTAGAGGGGCACGAGCAGTACTTC.

CDR3 DNA: TGTGCCAGCAGCTTCGGTCTGAAACAGAACTCAGATACGCAGTATTTT. It codes for CASSFGLKQNSDTQYF. The chain has TRBV5-6 and TRBJ2-3, with D uncertain. CDR3 size: 16 residues. Trimming shortened V by 2 bases and J by 4 bases, and 17 bases separated the two germline ends. Germline V CDR1 and CDR2: SGHDT, YYEEEE.

The J gene is TRBJ2-7, the V gene TRBV18, with a possible D match to TRBD1 (5 bases). The germline CDR1 and CDR2 sequences are KGHSH and LQKENI. V lost 1 base to trimming and J lost 5 bases, with 9 bases between them. This CDR3 spans 13 amino acids. The chain's CDR3 is CASSPRGMNEQYF. The CDR3 DNA is TGTGCCAGCTCACCACGGGGCATGAACGAGCAGTACTTC.

V gene TRBV7-6 combines with J gene TRBJ2-1; 9 positions agree with TRBD1. After removal of 3 bases from V and 6 bases from J, the junction contained 6 bases not matched to a gene. This CDR3 is built from 15 residues. Germline V gene data show CDR1 as SGHVS and CDR2 as FNYEAQ. The CDR3 here is CASSLGTGLGNEQFF. The CDR3 DNA sequence: TGTGCCAGCAGCTTGGGGACAGGGTTGGGCAATGAGCAGTTCTTC.

The sample holds a few counts of this clone. V is TRBV10-3 and J is TRBJ2-7; TRBD2 matches 16 bases. The CDR3 runs to 20 residues. Germline loops: CDR1 ENHRY, CDR2 SYGVKD. Losses at the gene ends were 6 bases for V and 6 bases for J; bases not matched to a gene: 20. The CDR3 nucleotides read TGTGCCATCAGCCGCCGCCCCGGGACTAGCGGGGGGGCTAAAGGATCCGAGCAGTACTTC. This encodes CAISRRPGTSGGAKGSEQYF.

This sequence joins TRBV5-1 and TRBJ1-1; D is undetermined. Germline V gene data show CDR1 as SGHRS and CDR2 as YFSETQ. The CDR3 sequence is 15 residues long. Trimming cost V 0 bases and J 4 bases, with 13 bases left between them. The CDR3 nucleotides are TGCGCCAGCAGCTTGGCAATGCTTGGGAGCACTGAAGCTTTCTTT. Translation: CASSLAMLGSTEAFF.

This chain connects TRBV6-7 to TRBJ2-3, with 8 bases lining up with TRBD1. TRBV6-7 is labeled an ORF, and its function is uncertain. The CDR3 runs to 14 residues. Losses at the gene ends were 6 bases for V and 4 bases for J; bases not matched to a gene: 6. CDR3 in amino acids: CASRGQGPADTQYF. The CDR3 coding sequence is TGTGCCAGCAGAGGACAGGGACCCGCAGATACGCAGTATTTT.

The V call is TRBV5-4, the J call TRBJ2-7, with D possibly being TRBD2 (6 bases). Trimming pared 2 bases from V and 6 bases from J, leaving 12 bases between. Germline V gene sequence: CDR1 SGHNT, CDR2 YYREEE (reference sequence). The CDR3 consists of 13 residues. This CDR3 is CASSFTAGSEQYF. In DNA form, the CDR3 reads TGTGCCAGCAGCTTTACGGCCGGGAGCGAGCAGTACTTC.

The chain links TRBV27 to TRBJ2-7; perhaps TRBD2 as D (6 bases). Per the germline V gene, CDR1 is MNHEY and CDR2 is SMNVEV (reference sequence). Trimming removed 3 bases at V and 2 bases at J, with 11 bases between. The CDR3 consists of 14 residues. The CDR3 protein is CASSLTGSTYEQYF. CDR3 bases: TGTGCCAGCAGTTTGACCGGGAGTACCTACGAGCAGTACTTC.

V usage is TRBV7-9 and J usage is TRBJ2-7; 8 nucleotides line up with TRBD1. J gave up 5 bases and V 2 bases, and 11 bases lay outside the gene matches. CDR3 length: 16 residues. Germline assignment: CDR1 SEHNR and CDR2 FQNEAQ (reference sequence). The CDR3 sequence: CASSLQQTGVKDEQYF. In DNA, the CDR3 is TGTGCCAGCAGCTTACAACAGACAGGGGTGAAGGACGAGCAGTACTTC. The variable domain in full, completed from reference TRBV7-9 and TRBJ2-7, reads DTGVSQNPRHKITKRGQNVTFRCDPISEHNRLYWYRQTLGQGPEFLTYFQNEAQLEKSRLLSDRFSAERPKGSFSTLEIQRTEQGDSAMYLCASSLQQTGVKDEQYFGPGTRLTVT.

This rearrangement joins TRBV27 to TRBJ2-1; D is possibly TRBD2 (6 bases). CDR1 MNHEY and CDR2 SMNVEV come from the germline V gene (reference sequence). The CDR3 consists of 12 residues. V shed 7 bases and J shed 7 bases, with 11 bases lying between them. The CDR3 region is CASTTGGNEQFF. The CDR3 DNA sequence: TGTGCCAGCACGACCGGGGGTAATGAGCAGTTCTTC.

The chain recombines TRBV6-5 with TRBJ1-2, with D unclear. The V and J ends lost 5 bases and 4 bases respectively, with 8 bases between them. CDR1 MNHEY and CDR2 SVGAGI come from the germline V gene. This CDR3 spans 12 amino acids. CDR3 nucleotides: TGTGCCAGCAGTCTTACGTCCTATGGCTACACCTTC. Translating it yields CASSLTSYGYTF.

This rearrangement joins TRBV30 to TRBJ1-4; weak D call: TRBD1 (6 bases). The V and J ends lost 4 bases and 8 bases respectively, with 14 bases between them. This CDR3 is 13 amino acids long. CDR1 GTSNPN and CDR2 SVGIG come from the germline V gene (reference sequence). The CDR3 DNA reads as TGTGCCTGGAAGGGGGGCAGAGGGGAAAAACTGTTTTTT. This codes for CAWKGGRGEKLFF.

The chain couples TRBV5-1 to TRBJ2-3; the D is unclear. Germline V gives CDR1 SGHRS, CDR2 YFSETQ. CDR3 length equals 14 residues. Trimming cost V 0 bases and J 2 bases, with 7 bases left between them. CDR3: CASSLGGYTDTQYF. The CDR3, as DNA: TGCGCCAGCAGCTTGGGAGGTTACACAGATACGCAGTATTTT.

The chain links TRBV27 to TRBJ2-5; possibly TRBD2 for D (7 bases). The CDR3 has 17 residues. V lost 3 bases and J lost 4, with 21 bases in between. Germline V gene lookup returns CDR1 MNHEY and CDR2 SMNVEV (reference sequence). In DNA form, the CDR3 reads TGTGCCAGCAGTTTGACGCATCGGGGGGCGGTGCGAGAGACCCAGTACTTC. This encodes CASSLTHRGAVRETQYF.

This chain connects TRBV5-1 to TRBJ2-4; perhaps D is TRBD1 or TRBD2 (5 bases each). The CDR3 is made up of 14 amino acids. V lost 0 bases and J lost 7, with 11 bases in between. Per the germline V gene, CDR1 is SGHRS and CDR2 is YFSETQ. This chain's CDR3 is CASSLGGGDNIQYF. CDR3 nucleotide sequence: TGCGCCAGCAGCTTGGGTGGGGGAGATAACATTCAGTACTTC.

The gene calls are TRBV11-3 and TRBJ1-2; D is undetermined. V dropped 4 bases and J dropped 12 bases, with 12 bases sitting between them. CDR1 and CDR2 from the germline V gene are SGHNT and YENEEA. The CDR3 is made up of 11 amino acids. The CDR3 DNA follows: TGTGCCAGCAGCTACGGCGGGCGGGACACCTTC. As protein: CASSYGGRDTF.

The rearrangement uses TRBV7-6 and TRBJ2-7; D may be TRBD2 (5 bases). The germline V and J ends were trimmed by 4 bases and 2 bases, with 15 bases remaining between them. This CDR3 contains 15 residues. Germline V gene lookup returns CDR1 SGHVS and CDR2 FNYEAQ. The CDR3 here is CASSSAMDGTYEQYF. DNA for the CDR3: TGTGCCAGCAGCTCCGCCATGGACGGGACCTACGAGCAGTACTTC. Full variable domain (rest looked up from reference TRBV7-6 and TRBJ2-7): GAGVSQSPRYKVTKRGQDVALRCDPISGHVSLYWYRQALGQGPEFLTYFNYEAQQDKSGLPNDRFSAERPEGSISTLTIQRTEQRDSAMYRCASSSAMDGTYEQYFGPGTRLTVT.

The CDR3 sequence: CASSSLPSDSYNEQFF. DNA of the CDR3: TGCGCCAGCAGCAGCTTGCCCAGCGACTCTTACAATGAGCAGTTCTTC. The rearrangement links TRBV5-1 to TRBJ2-1; D is unclear. The V end lost 4 bases, the J end lost 4 bases, and 18 bases lay between the germline ends. The CDR3 sequence is 16 residues long. Germline V gene data show CDR1 as SGHRS and CDR2 as YFSETQ.

This sequence joins TRBV19 and TRBJ2-1, with D perhaps matching TRBD1 or TRBD2 (5 bases each). Germline V gene data show CDR1 as LNHDA and CDR2 as SQIVND (reference sequence). The CDR3 spans 14 residues. V lost 8 bases to trimming and J lost 6 bases, with 17 bases between them. In DNA form, the CDR3 reads TGTGCCAGTGGGTCTGGGGGAGTAGTCAATGAGCAGTTCTTC. This translates into CASGSGGVVNEQFF.